The entry that follows covers one T cell receptor beta chain sequence. Antigen specificity is unknown. The sample's time point: cycle 4 day 1 (C4D1), after around six weeks of nivolumab. Every patient had relapsed following autologous stem cell transplantation, and cohorts differed in brentuximab vedotin exposure. This sample was included in a study of PD-1 blockade in classical Hodgkin lymphoma. General observations from the study: Whatever underlies the repertoire differences (possibly disease activity or prior therapy) remains undefined.

Sequencing was performed with immunoSEQ multiplex PCR; in TCRdb, only in-frame clones are kept and a portion is missing. Among approximately 44,000 clones listed, 55% to 80% were seen once. Deletions cut 1 base from V and 9 bases from J, with 16 bases between. Germline V gene data show CDR1 as GTSNPN and CDR2 as SVGIG (reference sequence). The CDR3 extends over 14 amino acids. The TCR was taken from a human donor with classical Hodgkin lymphoma. The V call is TRBV30, the J call TRBJ2-1, with D uncertain. The sequences come from peripheral blood mononuclear cells (PBMCs), collected before the fourth cycle of nivolumab. CDR3 residues: CAWSGLRQRGEQFF. In DNA form, the CDR3 reads TGTGCCTGGAGTGGCCTACGGCAAAGAGGTGAGCAGTTCTTC.